These 11 T cell receptor beta chains share one sample of origin, sequenced in a study of blood T cells in healthy people across ages. A second PCR, run for about 7 to 12 cycles, used a sample-barcoded 5' primer plus a J-beta primer mix. TCRdb used MiXCR to reprocess the 5' RACE reads, holding one entry per CDR3 protein. The table lists 1.5 million to 2 million distinct CDR3 sequences, about 31% of them singletons. Material: blood. Receptors were obtained from a woman under 40 in good health.

CDR3 loop: CATSDAGGGRSTDTQYF. For the CDR3, the DNA is TGTGCCACCAGTGATGCAGGAGGAGGTAGGAGCACAGATACGCAGTATTTT. The genes are TRBV24-1 and TRBJ2-3, with D possibly being TRBD2 (5 bases). The germline V gene has CDR1 KGHDR and CDR2 SFDVKD. The CDR3 extends over 17 amino acids. Trimming took 3 bases from V and 0 from J, leaving 15 bases between them.

This rearrangement joins TRBV11-2 to TRBJ1-2; 8 nucleotides align to TRBD1. Germline trimming cut 5 bases from V and 4 bases from J; bases unmatched to any gene: 9. The CDR3 runs 15 residues. Per germline, CDR1 SGHAT and CDR2 FQNNGV. The CDR3 loop reads CASSSPGGPSYGYTF. For the CDR3, the DNA is TGTGCCAGCAGCAGTCCAGGGGGCCCTAGCTATGGCTACACCTTC. The full variable domain, with the rest looked up from reference TRBV11-2 and TRBJ1-2, is EAGVAQSPRYKIIEKRQSVAFWCNPISGHATLYWYQQILGQGPKLLIQFQNNGVVDDSQLPKDRFSAERLKGVDSTLKIQPAKLEDSAVYLCASSSPGGPSYGYTFGSGTRLTVV.

A few counts support this clonotype. The V call is TRBV20-1, the J call TRBJ1-2, with TRBD1 matching 9 bases. Per germline, CDR1 DFQATT and CDR2 SNEGSKA (reference sequence). Trimming removed 5 bases from V and 4 bases from J; junction bases left unmatched: 5. The CDR3 runs to 13 residues. This chain's CDR3 is CSASLGQGYGYTF. The CDR3 nucleotides are TGCAGTGCTTCGCTGGGACAGGGCTATGGCTACACCTTC.

The table lists this clonotype with a few counts. The chain combines TRBV30 with TRBJ2-5; the D is unclear. CDR3 length: 13 amino acids. V shed 0 bases and J shed 5 bases, with 10 bases lying between them. The V gene's germline CDR1 is GTSNPN and CDR2 SVGIG (reference sequence). CDR3 in amino acids: CAWSVASSETQYF. Written as DNA, the CDR3 is TGTGCCTGGAGTGTTGCCAGCAGCGAGACCCAGTACTTC.

This chain connects TRBV5-1 to TRBJ2-2; 9 positions match TRBD2. Germline CDR1 SGHRS, CDR2 YFSETQ. CDR3 length equals 16 residues. V lost 0 bases to trimming and J lost 6 bases; unmatched junction nucleotides: 6. CDR3 DNA: TGCGCCAGCAGCTTGGGGCCTAGCGGGGTGTCCGGGGAGCTGTTTTTT. This codes for CASSLGPSGVSGELFF.

CDR3 sequence reads: CASSKLGLAGQETQYF. CDR3 coding DNA: TGTGCCAGCAGCAAACTGGGACTAGCGGGGCAAGAGACCCAGTACTTC. V and J are TRBV11-1 and TRBJ2-5; TRBD2 aligns across 13 bases. CDR1 SGHAT and CDR2 FQDESV come from the germline V gene (reference sequence). This CDR3 has 16 residues. Trimming at V came to 5 bases and at J to 2 bases, leaving 5 bases not matched to a gene. Full variable domain (missing parts from reference TRBV11-1 and TRBJ2-5): EAEVAQSPRYKITEKSQAVAFWCDPISGHATLYWYRQILGQGPELLVQFQDESVVDDSQLPKDRFSAERLKGVDSTLKIQPAELGDSAMYLCASSKLGLAGQETQYFGPGTRLLVL.

The rearrangement joins TRBV7-9 to TRBJ1-1; D unclear. Trimming removed 4 bases from V and 4 bases from J, with 13 bases in between. Looked up from germline, CDR1 is SEHNR and CDR2 is FQNEAQ (reference sequence). The CDR3 is made up of 14 amino acids. CDR3 in DNA: TGTGCCAGCAGCTCCCCCACCGGGCCCACTGAAGCTTTCTTT. It yields the protein CASSSPTGPTEAFF.

This clonotype was counted only a few times. The chain couples TRBV19 to TRBJ2-7; no clear D. Germline CDR1 LNHDA, CDR2 SQIVND (reference sequence). V dropped 6 bases and J dropped 1 base, with 13 bases sitting between them. This CDR3 is 14 amino acids long. The CDR3 DNA reads TGTGCCAGTAGCCGACATGAAAGATCCTACGAGCAGTACTTC. Translated, it gives CASSRHERSYEQYF.

V is TRBV29-1 and J is TRBJ2-5; either TRBD1 or TRBD2 may supply D (5 bases each). There are 13 residues in the CDR3. Germline CDR1 and CDR2: SQVTM and ANQGSEA. The V end lost 5 bases, the J end lost 8 bases, and 18 bases lay between the germline ends. The CDR3 region is CSVKRDGVNTQYF. The CDR3 coding sequence is TGCAGCGTTAAAAGGGACGGGGTGAATACCCAGTACTTC.

This clonotype was seen just once. This chain joins TRBV20-1 and TRBJ2-1; 13 bases align to TRBD2. Germline CDR1 is DFQATT and CDR2 is SNEGSKA (reference sequence). The CDR3 runs to 14 residues. J was trimmed by 6 bases and V by 5 bases; bases with no gene match: 4. CDR3 DNA sequence: TGCAGTGCTTCCCGGACTAGCGGGGGCAATGAGCAGTTCTTC. Translation: CSASRTSGGNEQFF.

This chain links TRBV6-5 with TRBJ1-2, with D perhaps matching TRBD1 (6 bases). CDR1 and CDR2 from the germline V gene are MNHEY and SVGAGI. V lost 5 bases and J 4 bases, leaving 14 bases between the germline ends. CDR3 size: 14 residues. The CDR3 DNA sequence: TGTGCCAGCAGTCCGCCCGACAGGACCTATGGCTACACCTTC. Translation: CASSPPDRTYGYTF.